This T cell receptor (beta chain) was observed in a study of blood T cell repertoires in COVID-19. Across the whole study: Researchers got acute and convalescent COVID-19 samples from the United States, Italy and Spain. PBMCs, B-cell-depleted T cells, or T cells were the source of the cDNA or gDNA that made up the material.

Germline CDR1 reads SGHVS; CDR2 reads FQNEAQ. V lost 8 bases to trimming and J lost 7 bases, with 15 bases between them. The CDR3 has 13 amino acids. In this sample, this clone turned up once. As processed by the authors: From reference gene primer amplification, estimates of nucleated cell counts were derived. TCRdb's copy holds only in-frame clones and misses some; the assay was immunoSEQ multiplex PCR. V, J and clone size were drawn from that table, and D and trimming were deduced from the DNA. The table includes approximately 70,000 clones, about 80% detected once. This receptor was taken from a woman in her sixties or seventies with acute or convalescent COVID-19. The chain links TRBV7-8 to TRBJ2-1; D is ambiguous. The sample was peripheral blood. The CDR3 DNA reads TGTGCCAGCGCGGCAGATCTAGTAAATGAGCAGTTCTTC. This sequence encodes CASAADLVNEQFF.